Sequencing of this TCR beta chain was carried out in a study of cytomegalovirus exposure and HLA in healthy donors. A multiplex PCR was run with 60 Vbeta primers and 13 Jbeta primers. Data came from immunoSEQ multiplex PCR; TCRdb stores just in-frame clones and leaves some out. Altogether some 110,000 clones are present, 75% to 90% being singletons, with the ten largest covering around 2%. Germline trimming cut 9 bases from V and 7 bases from J; bases unmatched to any gene: 9. There are 14 residues in the CDR3. Germline V gene lookup returns CDR1 MDHEN and CDR2 SYDVKM. Worth noting for this clone: The antigen is undetermined.

Study-wide points: Donors belonging to an Asian-associated ancestry cluster reportedly showed fewer N-insertions in productive TCRs than the roughly 700-donor mean, according to what a later analysis found.

The gene calls are TRBV28 and TRBJ1-3; 10 nucleotides match TRBD1. This sequence was found in a man between 25 and 39 years old in good health and CMV-seronegative. The sample consisted of PBMCs. The DNA of the CDR3 is TGTGCCAGTCGTGCCCCGGGACAGGGGAACACCATATATTTT. Translation: CASRAPGQGNTIYF.